Below are 32 T cell receptor beta chains sequenced from a single sample in a study of control samples from healthy donors and cancer patients. Data came from immunoSEQ multiplex PCR; TCRdb stores just in-frame clones and leaves some out. This sample has 100,000 to 110,000 clones, with 87% found just once. The sequenced sample consisted of blood. These receptors were obtained from a woman aged 45-59 years in good health.

Written as DNA, the CDR3 is TGTGCCAGCAGTCCCCTGGACCTACTTCGACGAGAGACCCAGTACTTC. Encoded protein: CASSPLDLLRRETQYF. The chain recombines TRBV27 with TRBJ2-5; D not certain. The CDR3 runs 16 residues. V dropped 5 bases and J dropped 4 bases, with 20 bases sitting between them. Germline lookup yields CDR1 MNHEY and CDR2 SMNVEV (reference sequence).

The CDR3 region is CAWRDWQETQYF. CDR3 in DNA: TGTGCCTGGCGGGACTGGCAAGAGACCCAGTACTTC. This rearrangement joins TRBV30 to TRBJ2-5; possibly TRBD2 for D (6 bases). V dropped 5 bases and J dropped 2 bases, with 9 bases sitting between them. Germline V gene data show CDR1 as GTSNPN and CDR2 as SVGIG (reference sequence). This CDR3 is 12 amino acids long. Filled out from reference TRBV30 and TRBJ2-5, the complete variable domain reads SQTIHQWPATLVQPVGSPLSLECTVEGTSNPNLYWYRQAAGRGLQLLFYSVGIGQISSEVPQNLSASRPQDRQFILSSKKLLLSDSGFYLCAWRDWQETQYFGPGTRLLVL.

At least ten counts were recorded for this clone. V gene TRBV2 combines with J gene TRBJ1-5; 7 bases align to TRBD1. The CDR3 has 18 amino acids. With 3 bases clipped from V and 0 bases from J, the junction kept 11 bases outside the gene matches. Germline CDR1 SNHLY, CDR2 FYNNEI. CDR3 protein: CASSDGDSLTYSNQPQHF. The CDR3 DNA sequence: TGTGCCAGCAGTGACGGGGACAGCCTTACCTATAGCAATCAGCCCCAGCATTTT.

The chain carries TRBV5-4 and TRBJ2-7; 9 bases are a match to TRBD2. This CDR3 is 18 amino acids long. The junction had 16 bases not matched to a gene; V was cut back by 4 bases and J by 2 bases. Per germline, CDR1 SGHNT and CDR2 YYREEE (reference sequence). The CDR3: CASSLRRLADRGAYEQYV. CDR3 coding DNA: TGTGCCAGCAGCCTCAGGAGACTAGCGGATAGGGGGGCCTACGAGCAGTACGTC.

This clone was seen at least ten times. The chain recombines TRBV21-1 with TRBJ2-2; the table's D call TRBD1 went unverified against the DNA. TRBV21-1 corresponds to a pseudogene. The CDR3 spans 13 residues. The CDR3 protein is CASSQVNTGELFF. The CDR3, as DNA: TGTGCCAGCAGCCAGGTTAACACCGGGGAGCTGTTTTTT.

The J gene is TRBJ1-1, the V gene TRBV6-6; D gene uncertain. Germline V gives CDR1 MNHNY, CDR2 SVGAGI (reference sequence). V dropped 0 bases and J dropped 1 base, with 6 bases sitting between them. The CDR3 covers 14 residues. CDR3 nucleotides: TGTGCCAGCAGTTACTCTGGGTGGAACACTGAAGCTTTCTTT. This codes for CASSYSGWNTEAFF.

This chain links TRBV5-6 with TRBJ1-4; D call uncertain. V gave up 1 base and J gave up 6 bases, with 7 bases separating them. The CDR3 loop spans 13 amino acids. The germline V gene has CDR1 SGHDT and CDR2 YYEEEE. CDR3 loop: CASSLKNYEKLFF. Here the CDR3 DNA reads TGTGCCAGCAGCTTGAAGAATTATGAAAAACTGTTTTTT.

The chain has TRBV13 and TRBJ2-7, with a weak D call TRBD2 (5 bases). Germline V lookup: CDR1 PRHDT, CDR2 FYEKMQ (reference sequence). V lost 5 bases to trimming and J lost 5 bases, with 16 bases between them. The CDR3 has 14 amino acids. CDR3 in amino acids: CASSLATAVHEQYF. The DNA for the CDR3 is TGTGCCAGCAGCCTCGCCACAGCGGTCCACGAGCAGTACTTC. Drawing the rest from reference TRBV13 and TRBJ2-7, the complete variable domain is AAGVIQSPRHLIKEKRETATLKCYPIPRHDTVYWYQQGPGQDPQFLISFYEKMQSDKGSIPDRFSAQQFSDYHSELNMSSLELGDSALYFCASSLATAVHEQYFGPGTRLTVT.

This chain uses TRBV9 with TRBJ2-3, with D unclear. This CDR3 has 13 residues. The germline gives CDR1 SGDLS, CDR2 YYNGEE. Trimming removed 2 bases at V and 6 bases at J, with 10 bases between. The CDR3 spells CASSVGNGDTQYF. As DNA, the CDR3 is TGTGCCAGCAGCGTGGGAAATGGGGATACGCAGTATTTT. Filled out from reference TRBV9 and TRBJ2-3, the complete variable domain reads DSGVTQTPKHLITATGQRVTLRCSPRSGDLSVYWYQQSLDQGLQFLIQYYNGEERAKGNILERFSAQQFPDLHSELNLSSLELGDSALYFCASSVGNGDTQYFGPGTRLTVL.

The chain links TRBV11-1 to TRBJ1-2, with D tentatively TRBD1 (6 bases). CDR3 size: 10 residues. Germline-derived CDR1 and CDR2 are SGHAT and FQDESV (reference sequence). This CDR3 is CAAGDHGYTF. CDR3 nucleotides: TGTGCTGCAGGGGACCATGGCTACACCTTC.

The chain has TRBV5-4 and TRBJ2-1, with D unclear. Germline values: CDR1 SGHNT, CDR2 YYREEE (reference sequence). V was trimmed by 5 bases and J by 4 bases, leaving 19 bases between them. CDR3 length equals 16 residues. This CDR3 reads CASRSGIHSQYNEQFF. DNA of the CDR3: TGTGCCAGCAGGTCTGGCATTCACTCACAATACAATGAGCAGTTCTTC.

V is TRBV4-1 and J is TRBJ1-4; 8 bases fit TRBD1. The CDR3 is 15 amino acids. Germline V gene sequence: CDR1 MGHRA, CDR2 YSYEKL. V was clipped by 4 bases and J by 5 bases; unmatched bases: 6. CDR3 loop: CASSRPTGGNEKLFF. The DNA of the CDR3 is TGCGCCAGCAGCCGGCCTACAGGGGGGAATGAAAAACTGTTTTTT.

The genes are TRBV9 and TRBJ1-1, with 8 bases identical to TRBD1. Germline V gene data show CDR1 as SGDLS and CDR2 as YYNGEE. V shed 0 bases and J 3 bases; nucleotides not matched to a gene: 1. The CDR3 is 14 amino acids. The CDR3 nucleotides read TGTGCCAGCAGCGTAGTGGACAGGGACACTGAAGCTTTCTTT. Its protein product is CASSVVDRDTEAFF.

This chain uses TRBV5-6 with TRBJ2-5; a weak D match, TRBD2 (5 bases). Trimming shortened V by 7 bases and J by 8 bases, and 15 bases separated the two germline ends. The germline CDR1 and CDR2 sequences are SGHDT and YYEEEE. The CDR3 loop spans 12 amino acids. The CDR3 bases are TGTGCCAGCTGGAGGCAGGCGGACACCCAGTACTTC. This gives the protein CASWRQADTQYF.

The rearrangement links TRBV10-3 to TRBJ1-2, with D uncertain. Trimming cost V 8 bases and J 2 bases, with 12 bases left between them. Looked up from germline, CDR1 is ENHRY and CDR2 is SYGVKD. There are 13 residues in the CDR3. The CDR3 DNA reads TGTGCCATCGAAGAGGGCCGGAACTATGGCTACACCTTC. This sequence encodes CAIEEGRNYGYTF.

The V call is TRBV7-8, the J call TRBJ2-1, with a tentative D call TRBD1 (6 bases). Trimming cost V 5 bases and J 7 bases, with 6 bases left between them. The CDR3 covers 11 residues. The germline V gene encodes CDR1 SGHVS and CDR2 FQNEAQ. CDR3 nucleotide sequence: TGTGCCAGCAGCACAGGGAATGAGCAGTTCTTC. Residues: CASSTGNEQFF.

The chain employs TRBV6-1 and TRBJ1-2; TRBD1 aligns across 8 bases. Trimming cost V 2 bases and J 9 bases; bases outside gene matches: 8. This CDR3 contains 14 residues. Germline V gene data show CDR1 as MNHNS and CDR2 as SASEGT. CDR3 bases: TGTGCCAGCAGTGAACTGGGCAGGGGGCTTAGCTACACCTTC. It translates to CASSELGRGLSYTF.

The rearrangement links TRBV28 to TRBJ2-7; tentative D call: TRBD1 (6 bases). Germline CDR1 reads MDHEN; CDR2 reads SYDVKM. The CDR3 length is 15 residues. Written as DNA, the CDR3 is TGTGCGAGCATGCAGGGGCAGGGGTACTCCTACGAGCAGTACGTC. Amino acid sequence: CASMQGQGYSYEQYV.

The chain's CDR3 is CASSQPRARATDTQYF. The DNA of the CDR3 is TGCGCCAGCAGCCAGCCCCGGGCCAGGGCCACAGATACGCAGTATTTT. The rearrangement uses TRBV4-1 and TRBJ2-3, with D possibly being TRBD1 (5 bases). This CDR3 region has 16 residues. V lost 3 bases, J lost 2 bases, and 15 bases lay in between. The germline V gene encodes CDR1 MGHRA and CDR2 YSYEKL.

V is TRBV6-5 and J is TRBJ2-5; 11 bases map to TRBD2. The CDR3 length is 15 residues. The V segment lost 7 bases and the J segment 1 base; nucleotides outside the gene matches: 5. Germline CDR1 reads MNHEY; CDR2 reads SVGAGI. This CDR3 is CASNRLAGSQETQYF. The CDR3 region has the DNA TGTGCCAGCAATAGACTAGCGGGGTCCCAAGAGACCCAGTACTTC.

This clone was observed a few times. The chain uses TRBV14 and TRBJ1-1; possibly TRBD1 for D (6 bases). Per germline, CDR1 SGHDN and CDR2 FVKESK. Trimming shortened V by 6 bases and J by 5 bases, and 16 bases separated the two germline ends. CDR3 length: 14 amino acids. The CDR3 loop is CASRPQGWRTEAFF. The CDR3 coding sequence is TGTGCCAGCAGGCCACAGGGCTGGAGGACTGAAGCTTTCTTT. The full variable domain, in which reference TRBV14 and TRBJ1-1 provide the parts outside the CDR3, is EAGVTQFPSHSVIEKGQTVTLRCDPISGHDNLYWYRRVMGKEIKFLLHFVKESKQDESGMPNNRFLAERTGGTYSTLKVQPAELEDSGVYFCASRPQGWRTEAFFGQGTRLTVV.

The rearrangement uses TRBV4-2 and TRBJ2-2; D possibly corresponds to TRBD1 (6 bases). V lost 0 bases and J lost 2, with 13 bases in between. There are 17 residues in the CDR3. Germline V CDR1 and CDR2: LGHNA, YNFKEQ. CDR3 nucleotide sequence: TGTGCCAGCAGCCAAGATTTCGCAGGGGCCAACACCGGGGAGCTGTTTTTT. Encoded protein: CASSQDFAGANTGELFF.

The chain couples TRBV7-3 to TRBJ1-2; 7 bases are a match to TRBD1. The germline V gene encodes CDR1 SGHTA and CDR2 FQGTGA. The J segment lost 4 bases and the V segment lost 5 bases, leaving 13 bases of the junction unmatched. This CDR3 has 16 residues. Here the CDR3 reads CASSLSTGTVAYGYTF. CDR3 coding DNA: TGTGCCAGCAGCCTAAGCACCGGGACAGTAGCCTATGGCTACACCTTC.

The gene calls are TRBV3-1 (or the pseudogene TRBV3-2) and TRBJ1-2, with D maybe TRBD1 (5 bases). Trimming left V 6 bases short and J 4 bases short, with 18 bases between. In germline, CDR1 is LGHDT, CDR2 YNNKEL (reference sequence). The CDR3 extends over 15 amino acids. The DNA of the CDR3 is TGTGCCAGCAGACCCAGCGGGGTAAGGGGCTATGGCTACACCTTC. As protein: CASRPSGVRGYGYTF.

The chain recombines TRBV30 with TRBJ2-2; D possibly corresponds to TRBD2 (5 bases). Per germline, CDR1 GTSNPN and CDR2 SVGIG (reference sequence). V lost 0 bases to trimming and J lost 7 bases, with 9 bases between them. The CDR3 totals 13 residues. The CDR3 region is CAWSVERLGELFF. DNA of the CDR3: TGTGCCTGGAGTGTAGAGCGGCTCGGGGAGCTGTTTTTT.

V and J are TRBV7-9 and TRBJ2-1; D is perhaps TRBD2 (6 bases). V lost 4 bases and J 7 bases, leaving 17 bases between the germline ends. The CDR3 is 15 residues long. Germline CDR1 reads SEHNR; CDR2 reads FQNEAQ (reference sequence). The DNA for the CDR3 is TGTGCCAGCAGCTCCCCCGACGGGAGACGAAATGAGCAGTTCTTC. Translation: CASSSPDGRRNEQFF.

V usage is TRBV19 and J usage is TRBJ1-4; no firm D call. From germline, CDR1 is LNHDA and CDR2 SQIVND (reference sequence). Deletions cut 2 bases from V and 0 bases from J, with 4 bases between. The CDR3 contains 14 residues. The CDR3 region is CASSIFATNEKLFF. CDR3 coding DNA: TGTGCCAGTAGTATATTTGCAACTAATGAAAAACTGTTTTTT.

The genes are TRBV19 and TRBJ1-2; D gene uncertain. The CDR3 totals 12 residues. Germline CDR1 is LNHDA and CDR2 is SQIVND (reference sequence). Trimming removed 6 bases at V and 8 bases at J, with 13 bases between. DNA of the CDR3: TGTGCCAGTAGCCCCCAGGTGGGCGGCTACACCTTC. Translation: CASSPQVGGYTF.

The gene calls are TRBV29-1 and TRBJ1-4; 10 nucleotides align to TRBD1. CDR1 SQVTM and CDR2 ANQGSEA come from the germline V gene. The CDR3 contains 16 residues. CDR3 nucleotide sequence: TGCTGGGGATCAGGAATGACAGGGGGCACTAATGAAAAACTGTTTTTT. It codes for CWGSGMTGGTNEKLFF.

About this clone itself: An end of the junction differs from the germline gene, which may be a read error. V and J are TRBV12-5 and TRBJ2-3; 7 bases fit TRBD1. There are 14 residues in the CDR3. Germline V gene sequence: CDR1 LGHNT, CDR2 FRNRAP. The DNA for the CDR3 is TGTGCTAGTGCTTTGCAGGGGGTGACAGATACGCAGTATTTT. Translation: CASALQGVTDTQYF.

This chain connects TRBV4-1 to TRBJ2-1; 10 positions match TRBD2. V was clipped by 2 bases and J by 7 bases; unmatched bases: 5. From germline, CDR1 is MGHRA and CDR2 YSYEKL. The CDR3 sequence is 15 residues long. For the CDR3, the DNA is TGCGCCAGCAGCCAACTAGCGGGAGTGAGGAATGAGCAGTTCTTC. Protein: CASSQLAGVRNEQFF.

The chain combines TRBV20-1 with TRBJ2-7; D not resolved. The CDR3 totals 11 residues. Germline V gene lookup returns CDR1 DFQATT and CDR2 SNEGSKA (reference sequence). V lost 0 bases to trimming and J lost 4 bases, with 4 bases between them. This chain's CDR3 is CSARDGYEQYF. The CDR3 DNA sequence: TGCAGTGCTAGAGACGGATACGAGCAGTACTTC.